The following is a T cell receptor (beta chain) sequence with its context. The sample is drawn from a study of T-cell reconstitution after alpha-beta-depleted transplantation in children. Unique molecular identifiers were used to barcode this TCRbeta library. A single record per CDR3 protein comes from TCRdb applying MiXCR to the PCR reads. The sample gives more than 250,000 distinct CDR3 sequences, more than 9% of which show up once; 10% is in the top ten. V was pared by 3 bases and J by 0 bases, with 8 bases of the junction left unmatched. Germline V gene lookup returns CDR1 SGHKS and CDR2 YYEKEE (reference sequence). The CDR3 sequence is 17 residues long.

The origin of this receptor is a human donor who donated a stem cell graft to a child with SCID. The source was PBMCs from the stem cell graft donor, collected from the stem cell graft. The chain has TRBV5-5 and TRBJ2-2, with TRBD1 identical over 7 bases. Written as DNA, the CDR3 is TGTGCCAGCAGCTCGATCTTGACAGGGCCGAACACCGGGGAGCTGTTTTTT. Translated, it gives CASSSILTGPNTGELFF.